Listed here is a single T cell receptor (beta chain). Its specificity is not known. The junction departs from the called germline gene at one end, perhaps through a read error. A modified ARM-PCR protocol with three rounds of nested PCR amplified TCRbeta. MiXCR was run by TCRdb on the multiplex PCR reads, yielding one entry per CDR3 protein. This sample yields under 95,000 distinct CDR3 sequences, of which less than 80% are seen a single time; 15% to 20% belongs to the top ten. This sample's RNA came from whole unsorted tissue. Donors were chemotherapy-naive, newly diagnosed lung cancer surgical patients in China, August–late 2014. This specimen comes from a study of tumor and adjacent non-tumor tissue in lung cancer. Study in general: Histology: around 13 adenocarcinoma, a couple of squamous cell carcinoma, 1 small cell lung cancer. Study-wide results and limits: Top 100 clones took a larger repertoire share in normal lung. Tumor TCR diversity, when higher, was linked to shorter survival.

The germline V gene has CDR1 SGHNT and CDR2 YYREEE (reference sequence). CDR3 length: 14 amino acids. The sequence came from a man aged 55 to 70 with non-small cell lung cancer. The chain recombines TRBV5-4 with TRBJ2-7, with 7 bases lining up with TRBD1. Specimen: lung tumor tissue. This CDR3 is CVSSQGQTNYEQYF. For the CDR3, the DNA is TGTGTCAGCAGCCAGGGACAGACTAACTACGAGCAGTACTTC.